A single sample is the source of the 2 T cell receptor beta chains below, sequenced in a study of blood T cell repertoires in COVID-19. The protocol was immunoSEQ multiplex PCR, while the TCRdb copy is restricted to in-frame clones and leaves out a portion. The table records approximately 200,000 clones, approximately 81% of them present only once. The sample was peripheral blood. The receptors were sampled from a man over 45 who had recovered from COVID-19.

CDR3 sequence (DNA): TGTGCCAGTAGTATCGCCTCGAACAGGGGGTTCTACAATGAGCAGTTCTTC. Translation gives CASSIASNRGFYNEQFF. The chain employs TRBV19 and TRBJ2-1, with 8 bases lining up with TRBD1. The CDR3 consists of 17 residues. The germline CDR1 and CDR2 sequences are LNHDA and SQIVND (reference sequence). With 3 bases clipped from V and 3 bases from J, the junction kept 10 bases outside the gene matches.

The CDR3 loop reads CASSAGQSEQYF. CDR3 bases: TGTGCCAGCAGCGCCGGACAGAGCGAGCAGTACTTC. The chain employs TRBV12-3 or TRBV12-4 and TRBJ2-7; tentatively, D is TRBD1 (6 bases). This CDR3 is built from 12 residues. Trimming removed 6 bases from V and 6 bases from J, with 12 bases in between.